This T cell receptor beta chain was recovered during a study of Ad26.COV2.S vaccination and SARS-CoV-2 variants. Across the study: Dosing was one shot or two shots 56 days apart.

Study observations and caveats: Analyses that measured TCR breadth and depth may have underestimated total T cell responses.

Sequenced by immunoSEQ multiplex PCR; TCRdb stores in-frame clones only, minus some. The profile shows 380,000 or so clones, around 89% of them singletons. Notes on this clone: No antigen is known for it.

The CDR3 spans 17 residues. V lost 4 bases to trimming and J lost 4 bases; unmatched junction nucleotides: 13. Germline V gene data show CDR1 as SGHRS and CDR2 as YFSETQ. Sample treatment: around 19 received Ad26.COV2.S at low or high dose, single or two shots; roughly five received placebo; per-sample allocation not given. On day 63 after the first injection, vaccine and placebo recipients gave samples. Boston supplied an adult donor aged 18-55 years. This vaccine is an Ad26 vector that expresses the Wuhan-strain SARS-CoV-2 spike. This TCR was recovered from a person aged 18 to 59 who received the Ad26.COV2.S COVID-19 vaccine or a placebo. The sequenced sample was peripheral blood, obtained in a trial of Ad26.COV2.S vaccine versus placebo. V is TRBV5-1 and J is TRBJ1-3; 8 bases match TRBD1. The CDR3 DNA reads TGCGCCAGCAGCAGGCAAGGACAGGGATCGAGGGGAAACACCATATATTTT. The encoded protein is CASSRQGQGSRGNTIYF.